This TCR beta chain originates from a study of OX40 agonist ivuxolimab in advanced cancers. The sample holds a few counts of this clone. This CDR3 has 14 amino acids. Trimming removed 2 bases at V and 2 bases at J, with 8 bases between. Germline values: CDR1 MNHEY, CDR2 SVGAGI. Sequencing was performed with immunoSEQ multiplex PCR; in TCRdb, only in-frame clones are kept and a portion is missing. The table has approximately 75,000 clones, around four fifths seen once. The receptor's source is an adult with an advanced solid tumor such as melanoma, head and neck, liver or kidney cancer. The sequencing used CD4+ or CD8+ T cells sorted from blood, collected in a trial of the OX40 agonist ivuxolimab. This chain joins TRBV6-5 and TRBJ2-3, with D perhaps matching TRBD1 or TRBD2 (5 bases each). The CDR3 region is CASSYGGTTDTQYF. CDR3 DNA: TGTGCCAGCAGTTACGGGGGAACCACAGATACGCAGTATTTT.